Reported below is one TCR beta chain. Its antigen is unidentified. TCRdb's table, derived via immunoSEQ multiplex PCR, lists solely in-frame clones and lacks some. The sample lists more than 65,000 clones, approximately 90% occurring once. The data originate from a study of OX40 agonist ivuxolimab in advanced cancers. Notes on the study in general: The expanded peripheral T cells' antigen specificity was not determined.

Trimming removed 3 bases from V and 5 bases from J, with 13 bases in between. This CDR3 has 14 residues. In germline, CDR1 is SGHNT, CDR2 YENEEA. Sample: CD4+ or CD8+ T cells sorted from blood, taken in a trial of the OX40 agonist ivuxolimab. The sequence came from an adult with an advanced solid tumor such as melanoma, head and neck, liver or kidney cancer. This chain links TRBV11-3 with TRBJ1-1; no firm D call. The CDR3 region is CASSFREIGTEAFF. The CDR3 nucleotides read TGTGCCAGCAGCTTCAGAGAGATAGGGACTGAAGCTTTCTTT.